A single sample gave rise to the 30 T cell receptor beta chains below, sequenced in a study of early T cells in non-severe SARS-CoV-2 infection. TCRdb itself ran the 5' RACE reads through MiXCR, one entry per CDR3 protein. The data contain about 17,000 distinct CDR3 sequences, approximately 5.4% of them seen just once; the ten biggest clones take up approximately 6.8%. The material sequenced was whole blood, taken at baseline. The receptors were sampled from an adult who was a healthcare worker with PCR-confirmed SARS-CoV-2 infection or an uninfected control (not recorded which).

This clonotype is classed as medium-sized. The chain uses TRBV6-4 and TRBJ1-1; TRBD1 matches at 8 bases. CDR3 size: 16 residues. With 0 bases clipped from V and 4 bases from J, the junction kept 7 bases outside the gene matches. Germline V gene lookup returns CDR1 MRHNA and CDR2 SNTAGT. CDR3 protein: CASSDSAGGRGTEAFF. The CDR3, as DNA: TGTGCCAGCAGTGACTCAGCAGGGGGCCGAGGCACTGAAGCTTTCTTT.

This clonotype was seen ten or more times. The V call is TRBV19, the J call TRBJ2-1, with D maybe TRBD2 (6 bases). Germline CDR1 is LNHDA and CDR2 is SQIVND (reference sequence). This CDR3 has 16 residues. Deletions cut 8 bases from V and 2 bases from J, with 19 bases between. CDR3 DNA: TGTGCCAGTGGAGGGTTGGGGGACCCGCCCTACAATGAGCAGTTCTTC. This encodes CASGGLGDPPYNEQFF.

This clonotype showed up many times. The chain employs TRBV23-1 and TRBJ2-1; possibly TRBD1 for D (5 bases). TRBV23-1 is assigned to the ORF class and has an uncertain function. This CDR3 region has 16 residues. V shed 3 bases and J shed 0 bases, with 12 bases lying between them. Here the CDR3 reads CASSQTDKGSYNEQFF. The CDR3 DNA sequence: TGCGCCAGCAGTCAGACGGACAAAGGCTCCTACAATGAGCAGTTCTTC.

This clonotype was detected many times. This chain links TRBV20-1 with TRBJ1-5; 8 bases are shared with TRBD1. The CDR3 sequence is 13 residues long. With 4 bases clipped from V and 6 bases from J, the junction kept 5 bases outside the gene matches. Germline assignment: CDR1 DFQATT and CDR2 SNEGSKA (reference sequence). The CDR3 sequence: CSATTGEIQPQHF. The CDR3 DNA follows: TGCAGTGCTACGACAGGGGAGATTCAGCCCCAGCATTTT.

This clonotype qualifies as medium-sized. The CDR3 sequence: CASRNDPSDRGHRYTF. As DNA, the CDR3 is TGCGCCAGCAGAAATGACCCATCGGACAGGGGGCATCGCTACACCTTC. The chain is built from TRBV5-1 and TRBJ1-2; the match to TRBD1 covers 11 bases. The CDR3 sequence is 16 residues long. Per germline, CDR1 SGHRS and CDR2 YFSETQ. Trimming removed 5 bases from V and 9 bases from J; junction bases left unmatched: 15.

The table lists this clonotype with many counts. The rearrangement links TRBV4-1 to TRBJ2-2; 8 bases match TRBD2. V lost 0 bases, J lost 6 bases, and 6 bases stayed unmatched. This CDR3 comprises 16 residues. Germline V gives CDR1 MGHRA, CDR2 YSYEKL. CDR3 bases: TGCGCCAGCAGCCAAGAAGCGGGGGCGCTGCCCGGGGAGCTGTTTTTT. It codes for CASSQEAGALPGELFF.

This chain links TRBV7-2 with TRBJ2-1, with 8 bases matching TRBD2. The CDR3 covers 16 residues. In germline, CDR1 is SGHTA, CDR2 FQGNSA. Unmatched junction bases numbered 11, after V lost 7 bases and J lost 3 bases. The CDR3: CASTPGGGQNYNEQFF. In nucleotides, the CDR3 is TGTGCCAGCACCCCGGGGGGGGGACAAAACTACAATGAGCAGTTCTTC.

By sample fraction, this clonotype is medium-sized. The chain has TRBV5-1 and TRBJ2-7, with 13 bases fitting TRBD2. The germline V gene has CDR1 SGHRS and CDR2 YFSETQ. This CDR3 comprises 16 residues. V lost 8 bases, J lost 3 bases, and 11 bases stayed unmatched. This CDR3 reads CARDTGLAGNDYEQYF. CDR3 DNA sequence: TGCGCCAGGGATACGGGACTAGCGGGGAACGACTACGAGCAGTACTTC.

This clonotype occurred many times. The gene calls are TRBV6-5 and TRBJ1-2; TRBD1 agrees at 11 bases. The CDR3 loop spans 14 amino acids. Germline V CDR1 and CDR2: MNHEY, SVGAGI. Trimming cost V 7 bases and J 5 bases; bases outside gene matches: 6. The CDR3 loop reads CASKIGQGAYGYTF. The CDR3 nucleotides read TGTGCCAGCAAGATTGGACAGGGGGCGTATGGCTACACCTTC.

The CDR3 is CASSPPDRPYEQYF. The CDR3, as DNA: TGTGCCAGCAGTCCTCCGGACAGGCCTTACGAGCAGTACTTC. The chain is built from TRBV12-3 or TRBV12-4 and TRBJ2-7; 7 nucleotides line up with TRBD1. V lost 5 bases, J lost 4 bases, and 8 bases stayed unmatched. This CDR3 has 14 amino acids.

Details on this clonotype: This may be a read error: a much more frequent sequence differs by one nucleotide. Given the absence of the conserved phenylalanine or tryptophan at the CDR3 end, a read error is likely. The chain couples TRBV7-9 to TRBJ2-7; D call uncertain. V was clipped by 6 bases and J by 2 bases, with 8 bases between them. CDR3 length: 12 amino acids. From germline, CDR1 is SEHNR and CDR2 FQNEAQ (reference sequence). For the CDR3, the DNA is TGTGCCAGCAGGGACGGGCCCTACGAGCAGTACTCC. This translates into CASRDGPYEQYS.

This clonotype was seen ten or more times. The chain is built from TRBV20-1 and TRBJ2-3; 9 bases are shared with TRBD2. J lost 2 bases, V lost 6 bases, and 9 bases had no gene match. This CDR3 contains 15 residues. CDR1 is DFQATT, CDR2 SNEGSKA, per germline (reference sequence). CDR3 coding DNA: TGCAGTGCCCAAAAGCGGGGGGCGAACACAGATACGCAGTATTTT. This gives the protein CSAQKRGANTDTQYF.

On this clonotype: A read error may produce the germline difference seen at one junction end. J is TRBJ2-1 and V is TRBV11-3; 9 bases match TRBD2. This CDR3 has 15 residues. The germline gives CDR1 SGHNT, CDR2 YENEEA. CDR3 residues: CASSPGGTSSYEQVF. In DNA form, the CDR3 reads TGTGCCAGCAGCCCTGGAGGGACTAGCAGTTATGAGCAGGTCTTC.

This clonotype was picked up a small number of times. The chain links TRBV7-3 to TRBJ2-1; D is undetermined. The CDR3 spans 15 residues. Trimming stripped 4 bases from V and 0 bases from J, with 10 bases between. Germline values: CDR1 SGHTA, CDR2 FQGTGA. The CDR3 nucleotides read TGTGCCAGCAGCTCGCACAGAAGCTCCTACAATGAGCAGTTCTTC. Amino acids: CASSSHRSSYNEQFF.

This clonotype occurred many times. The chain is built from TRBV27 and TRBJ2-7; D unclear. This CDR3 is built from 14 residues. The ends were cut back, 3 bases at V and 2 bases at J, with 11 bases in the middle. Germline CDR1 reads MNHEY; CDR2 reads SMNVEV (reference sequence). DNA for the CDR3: TGTGCCAGCAGTTTTTCCCCGGACGCCTACGAGCAGTACTTC. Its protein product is CASSFSPDAYEQYF.

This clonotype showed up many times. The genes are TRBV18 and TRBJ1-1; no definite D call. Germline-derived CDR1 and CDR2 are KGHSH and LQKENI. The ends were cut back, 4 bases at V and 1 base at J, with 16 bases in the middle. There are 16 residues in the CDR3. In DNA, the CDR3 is TGTGCCAGCTCACGATCCAGCGCGGCGGGGAACACTGAAGCTTTCTTT. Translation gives CASSRSSAAGNTEAFF.

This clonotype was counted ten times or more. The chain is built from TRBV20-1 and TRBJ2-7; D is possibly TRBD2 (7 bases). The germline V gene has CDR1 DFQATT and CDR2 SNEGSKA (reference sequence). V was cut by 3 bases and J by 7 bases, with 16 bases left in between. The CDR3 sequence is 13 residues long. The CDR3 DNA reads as TGCAGTGCTAGCAAGGCGGGGGCGATGGAGCAGTACTTC. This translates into CSASKAGAMEQYF.

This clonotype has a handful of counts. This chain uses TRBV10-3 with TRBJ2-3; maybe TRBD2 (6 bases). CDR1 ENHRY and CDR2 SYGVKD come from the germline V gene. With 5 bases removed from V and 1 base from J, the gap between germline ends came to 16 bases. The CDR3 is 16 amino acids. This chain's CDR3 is CAISSQSGYRTDTQYF. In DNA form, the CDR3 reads TGTGCCATCAGTTCTCAGAGCGGGTACCGCACAGATACGCAGTATTTT.

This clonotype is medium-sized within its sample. DNA for the CDR3: TGTGCCAGCAGCCCCAGGGCTTCTAGCACAGATACGCAGTATTTT. This sequence encodes CASSPRASSTDTQYF. The rearrangement uses TRBV12-3 or TRBV12-4 and TRBJ2-3, with a weak D call TRBD1 (5 bases). CDR3 length: 15 amino acids. V was cut by 6 bases and J by 0 bases, with 13 bases left in between.

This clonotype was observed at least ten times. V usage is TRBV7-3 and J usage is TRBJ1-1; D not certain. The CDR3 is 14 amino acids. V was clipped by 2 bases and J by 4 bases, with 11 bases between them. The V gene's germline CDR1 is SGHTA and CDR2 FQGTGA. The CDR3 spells CASSLFGPGTEAFF. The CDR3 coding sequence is TGTGCCAGCAGCTTATTTGGGCCCGGCACTGAAGCTTTCTTT.

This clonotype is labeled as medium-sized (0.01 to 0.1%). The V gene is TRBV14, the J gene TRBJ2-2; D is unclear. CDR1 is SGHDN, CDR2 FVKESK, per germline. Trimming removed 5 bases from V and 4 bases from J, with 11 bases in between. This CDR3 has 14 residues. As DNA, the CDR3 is TGTGCCAGCAGCGCCAAGCGCTTCACCGGGGAGCTGTTTTTT. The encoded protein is CASSAKRFTGELFF. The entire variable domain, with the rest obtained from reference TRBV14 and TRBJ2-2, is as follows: EAGVTQFPSHSVIEKGQTVTLRCDPISGHDNLYWYRRVMGKEIKFLLHFVKESKQDESGMPNNRFLAERTGGTYSTLKVQPAELEDSGVYFCASSAKRFTGELFFGEGSRLTVL.

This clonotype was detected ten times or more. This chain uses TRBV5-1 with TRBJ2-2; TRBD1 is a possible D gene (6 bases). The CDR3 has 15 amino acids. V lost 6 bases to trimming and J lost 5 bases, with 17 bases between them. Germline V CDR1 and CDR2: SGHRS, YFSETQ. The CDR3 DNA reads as TGCGCCAGCACCAGATCCCCAGGGACAACCGGGGAGCTGTTTTTT. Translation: CASTRSPGTTGELFF.

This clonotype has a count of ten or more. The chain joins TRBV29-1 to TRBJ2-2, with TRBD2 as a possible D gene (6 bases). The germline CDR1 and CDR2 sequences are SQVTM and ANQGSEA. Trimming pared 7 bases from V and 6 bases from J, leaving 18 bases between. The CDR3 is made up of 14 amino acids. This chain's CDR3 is CSGGEKGDPGELFF. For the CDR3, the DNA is TGCAGCGGGGGGGAAAAAGGCGATCCCGGGGAGCTGTTTTTT.

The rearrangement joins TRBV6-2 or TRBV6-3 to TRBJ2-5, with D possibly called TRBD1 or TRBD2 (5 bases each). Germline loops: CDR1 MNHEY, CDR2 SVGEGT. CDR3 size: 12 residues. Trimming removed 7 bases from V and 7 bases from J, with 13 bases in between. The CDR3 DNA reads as TGTGCCAGCACCCAAGCGAGGGGGACCCAGTACTTC. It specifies CASTQARGTQYF.

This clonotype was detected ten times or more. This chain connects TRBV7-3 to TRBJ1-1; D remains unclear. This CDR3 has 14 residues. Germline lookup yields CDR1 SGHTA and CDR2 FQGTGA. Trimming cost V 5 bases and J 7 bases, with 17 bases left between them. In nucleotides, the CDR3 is TGTGCCAGCAGCAAATCGGGGAATGCGGGTGAAGCTTTCTTT. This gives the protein CASSKSGNAGEAFF.

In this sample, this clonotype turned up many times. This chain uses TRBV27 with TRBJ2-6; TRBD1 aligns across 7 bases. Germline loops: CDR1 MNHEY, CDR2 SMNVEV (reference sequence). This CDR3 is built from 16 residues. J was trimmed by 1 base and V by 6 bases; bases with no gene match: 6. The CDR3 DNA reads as TGTGCCAGCAGGACAGGGATCGCGTCTGGGGCCAACGTCCTGACTTTC. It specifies CASRTGIASGANVLTF.

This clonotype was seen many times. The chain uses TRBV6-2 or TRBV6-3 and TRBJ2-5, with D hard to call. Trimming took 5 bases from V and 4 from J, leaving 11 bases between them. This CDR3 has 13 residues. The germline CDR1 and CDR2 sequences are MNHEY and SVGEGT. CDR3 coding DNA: TGTGCCAGCAGTCGACTCATAGGAGAGACCCAGTACTTC. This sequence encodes CASSRLIGETQYF.

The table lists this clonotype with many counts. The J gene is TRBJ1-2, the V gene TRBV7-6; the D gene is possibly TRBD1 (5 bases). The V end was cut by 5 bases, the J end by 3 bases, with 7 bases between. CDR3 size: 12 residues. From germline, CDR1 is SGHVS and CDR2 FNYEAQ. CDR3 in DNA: TGTGCCAGCAGCATGACAGACTATGGCTACACCTTC. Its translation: CASSMTDYGYTF.

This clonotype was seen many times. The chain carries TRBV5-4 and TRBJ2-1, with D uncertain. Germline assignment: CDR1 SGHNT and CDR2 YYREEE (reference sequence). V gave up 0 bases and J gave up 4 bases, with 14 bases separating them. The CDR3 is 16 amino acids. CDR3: CASSLDVPLAYNEQFF. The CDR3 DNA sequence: TGTGCCAGCAGCTTGGACGTTCCTTTGGCGTACAATGAGCAGTTCTTC. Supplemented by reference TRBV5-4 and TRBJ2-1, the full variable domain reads ETGVTQSPTHLIKTRGQQVTLRCSSQSGHNTVSWYQQALGQGPQFIFQYYREEENGRGNFPPRFSGLQFPNYSSELNVNALELDDSALYLCASSLDVPLAYNEQFFGPGTRLTVL.

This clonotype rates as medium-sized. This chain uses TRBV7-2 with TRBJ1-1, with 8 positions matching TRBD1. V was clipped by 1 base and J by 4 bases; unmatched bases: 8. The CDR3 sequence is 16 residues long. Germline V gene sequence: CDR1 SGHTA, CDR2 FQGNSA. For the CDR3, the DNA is TGTGCCAGCAGCTTAGGCAGGGACAGGCGTCGCACTGAAGCTTTCTTT. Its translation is CASSLGRDRRRTEAFF.